This T cell receptor beta chain came from a study of control samples from healthy donors and cancer patients (TCRdb year 2020). In the case of this clone: Its antigen has not been determined. Within one base of it there is no much larger clone, and no base qualities were kept.

V and J are truncated by 7 bases and 6 bases respectively, leaving an intervening sequence of 16 bases. Including cysteine and phenylalanine, the CDR3 has 14 amino acids. This entry keeps only the CDR3 DNA: 42 bases, framed from base 1. The germline V gene (reference sequence) yields LNHDA for CDR1 and SQIVND for CDR2. Receptor amplification or capture employed the immunoSEQ multiplex PCR assay. In its TCRdb copy, this immuneACCESS table keeps in-frame sequences only and misses some clones. Where compared with another copy, unresolved V genes explain less than half of these, and the others have no known cause. The sample yields tens of thousands of clones; 80% to 95% were counted once. Jointly, the top ten make up 3.6% of the sample.

Recombination connected TRBV19 to TRBJ1-5, with TRBD1 perhaps the D gene, on 5 matching bases. The sample was blood. This clonotype was sampled from a woman aged 50 to 60 in good health. The CDR3 region: CASNIRVWGQPQHF. Here is the DNA: TGTGCCAGTAACATCAGGGTTTGGGGTCAGCCCCAGCATTTT. Reference TRBV19 and TRBJ1-5 genes cover what lies past the CDR3, so the full variable domain is DGGITQSPKYLFRKEGQNVTLSCEQNLNHDAMYWYRQDPGQGLRLIYYSQIVNDFQKGDIAEGYSVSREKKESFPLTVTSAQKNPTAFYLCASNIRVWGQPQHFGDGTRLSIL.